This T cell receptor (beta chain) was identified during a study of identifying expanded T cells in peripheral blood. Profiled with immunoSEQ multiplex PCR; TCRdb holds only in-frame clones, not every one. This repertoire shows about 100,000 clones, approximately 88% found once; its top ten account for more than 5.5%. Germline lookup yields CDR1 LNHNV and CDR2 YYDKDF (reference sequence). V was cut by 0 bases and J by 3 bases, with 13 bases left in between. The CDR3 covers 16 residues. The clonotype originates from a person aged 18-69 years in good health. The chain combines TRBV15 with TRBJ2-3; no reliable D call. Source material: blood. The CDR3 protein is CATSRDVMAATDTQYF. The CDR3 DNA reads as TGTGCCACCAGCAGAGATGTCATGGCAGCAACAGATACGCAGTATTTT.